This entry lists 8 T cell receptor beta chains sequenced from one sample in a study of T cells in Graves' hyperthyroidism and ophthalmopathy. Amplification of TCR beta CDR3 regions was performed using RNA transcripts as template. First-round RT-PCR targeting the TCR CDR3 was performed with the HTBI primer set. From the multiplex PCR reads, TCRdb called clonotypes with MiXCR, one entry per CDR3 protein. The sample includes about 480,000 distinct CDR3 sequences, about 15% of them seen just once. Material for sequencing was blood. Source of these receptors: a woman between 18 and 29 years old with Graves' hyperthyroidism.

This clonotype was seen at least ten times. This chain joins TRBV9 and TRBJ2-7, with 9 bases aligning to TRBD2. V shed 0 bases and J 1 base; nucleotides not matched to a gene: 5. The CDR3 covers 16 residues. In germline, CDR1 is SGDLS, CDR2 YYNGEE. The CDR3 nucleotides read TGTGCCAGCAGCGTAGGTGCGACTAGCGGATCCTACGAGCAGTACTTC. Translated: CASSVGATSGSYEQYF. Together with reference TRBV9 and TRBJ2-7, the CDR3 gives the full variable domain: DSGVTQTPKHLITATGQRVTLRCSPRSGDLSVYWYQQSLDQGLQFLIQYYNGEERAKGNILERFSAQQFPDLHSELNLSSLELGDSALYFCASSVGATSGSYEQYFGPGTRLTVT.

The V and J genes are TRBV4-1 and TRBJ2-5; D may be TRBD2 (6 bases). CDR1 is MGHRA and CDR2 is YSYEKL in the germline V gene. The CDR3 extends over 16 amino acids. The V end was cut by 1 base, the J end by 5 bases, with 17 bases between. The CDR3 DNA reads as TGCGCCAGCAGCCAAGTGGGGCCCGGCGGGAAGGAGACCCAGTACTTC. Its translation: CASSQVGPGGKETQYF.

This chain connects TRBV10-3 to TRBJ1-4; a possible D gene is TRBD1 (5 bases). The germline V gene encodes CDR1 ENHRY and CDR2 SYGVKD. Trimming shortened V by 11 bases and J by 3 bases, and 13 bases separated the two germline ends. The CDR3 has 13 residues. The CDR3 region is CAVQVNPNEKLFF. The CDR3 nucleotides read TGTGCCGTACAGGTTAATCCTAATGAAAAACTGTTTTTT.

The sample holds a few counts of this clonotype. The chain recombines TRBV10-2 with TRBJ1-4, with D unresolved. V was cut by 3 bases and J by 8 bases, with 13 bases left in between. Germline values: CDR1 WSHSY, CDR2 SAAADI. The CDR3 runs 14 residues. The CDR3 DNA follows: TGCGCCAGCAGTGAAAGGGTCGTTCGAGAAAAACTGTTTTTT. This codes for CASSERVVREKLFF.

This clonotype was recorded at least ten times. The rearrangement uses TRBV10-3 and TRBJ1-2; tentatively, D is TRBD1 (6 bases). The CDR3 totals 16 residues. V was shortened by 4 bases and J by 1 base, with 16 bases between the two germline ends. Germline CDR1 and CDR2: ENHRY and SYGVKD. CDR3 residues: CAISVDPTGFNYGYTF. The CDR3 DNA sequence: TGTGCCATCAGTGTCGACCCAACAGGGTTTAACTATGGCTACACCTTC.

This clonotype was detected many times. The CDR3 here is CASSLRSGKNTEAFF. The DNA of the CDR3 is TGTGCCAGCAGTTTAAGGAGCGGGAAGAACACTGAAGCTTTCTTT. The chain employs TRBV12-3 or TRBV12-4 and TRBJ1-1, with D unresolved. The V and J ends lost 2 bases and 1 base respectively, with 11 bases between them. The CDR3 is made up of 15 amino acids.

This clonotype was observed many times. The chain recombines TRBV3-1 with TRBJ2-7; D is unclear. Trimming shortened V by 4 bases and J by 3 bases, and 10 bases separated the two germline ends. CDR3 length equals 13 residues. Per the germline V gene, CDR1 is LGHDT and CDR2 is YNNKEL (reference sequence). Here the CDR3 reads CASSPTGGYEQYV. DNA for the CDR3: TGTGCCAGCAGCCCTACTGGTGGCTACGAGCAGTACGTC.

This clonotype was recorded a few times. It is likely a read error, because the conserved phenylalanine at the end of the CDR3 is missing. The chain carries TRBV6-1 and TRBJ1-1, with unresolved D. CDR1 is MNHNS and CDR2 is SASEGT in the germline V gene. Trimming shortened V by 6 bases and J by 3 bases, and 17 bases separated the two germline ends. This CDR3 is built from 15 residues. CDR3 DNA: TGTGCCAGCAGCCAACACCGGGCCCGGCACACTGAAGCTTTCTCT. Translation gives CASSQHRARHTEAFS.